Listed below are T cell receptor beta chains from one sample, sequenced in a study of early T cells in non-severe SARS-CoV-2 infection. TCRdb processed the 5' RACE reads anew with MiXCR; each CDR3 protein has one entry. The table lists about 80,000 distinct CDR3 sequences, more than 4% of them singletons. The material sequenced was whole blood, taken at baseline. Receptor source: an adult who was a healthcare worker with PCR-confirmed SARS-CoV-2 infection or an uninfected control (not recorded which). Both conserved end residues are part of each CDR3. The D gene is left open where the match is weak. The size of a clone is reported for some rows only, either as once, few or many, or as a class for expanded clones.

abundance: .
v_gene: TRBV2
d_gene: TRBD1
j_gene: TRBJ1-1
CDR3nt: TGTGCCAGCGGGCCAGGGGGTTATTTGAACACTGAAGCTTTCTTT
CDR3aa: CASGPGGYLNTEAFF

abundance: many
v_gene: TRBV20-1
d_gene: .
j_gene: TRBJ1-5
CDR3nt: TGCAGTGCTAGAGTGGGGACGCAGGGAAATCAGCCCCAGCATTTT
CDR3aa: CSARVGTQGNQPQHF

abundance: many
v_gene: TRBV18
d_gene: .
j_gene: TRBJ2-1
CDR3nt: TGTGCCAGCTCACCACCAGAAGCCTCCTACAATGAGCAGTTCTTC
CDR3aa: CASSPPEASYNEQFF

abundance: many
v_gene: TRBV29-1
d_gene: .
j_gene: TRBJ2-1
CDR3nt: TGCAGCGTTGAAGTCCGTCCTAGGAGGAATGAGCAGTTCTTC
CDR3aa: CSVEVRPRRNEQFF

abundance: .
v_gene: TRBV27
d_gene: .
j_gene: TRBJ2-3
CDR3nt: TGTGCCAGCAGTTTAGGCCAGGGGGGCCTCACAGATACGCAGTATTTT
CDR3aa: CASSLGQGGLTDTQYF

abundance: few
v_gene: TRBV12-3/TRBV12-4
d_gene: .
j_gene: TRBJ2-5
CDR3nt: TGTGCCAGCAGTTTTCAGGCCGGGCAAGAGACCCAGTACTTC
CDR3aa: CASSFQAGQETQYF

abundance: many
v_gene: TRBV7-6
d_gene: TRBD1
j_gene: TRBJ2-5
CDR3nt: TGTGCCAGCAGCCGATCCGGGACAGCGGAGACCCAGTACTTC
CDR3aa: CASSRSGTAETQYF

abundance: many
v_gene: TRBV25-1
d_gene: .
j_gene: TRBJ1-4
CDR3nt: TGTGCCAGCAGTGAATCCGGGGATAGATACGAAAAACTGTTTTTT
CDR3aa: CASSESGDRYEKLFF

abundance: .
v_gene: TRBV7-9
d_gene: .
j_gene: TRBJ2-7
CDR3nt: TGTGCCAGCAGCCGGGCAGGAAGCTCCTACGAGCAGTACTTC
CDR3aa: CASSRAGSSYEQYF

abundance: .
v_gene: TRBV5-6
d_gene: .
j_gene: TRBJ1-2
CDR3nt: TGTGCCAGCAGCCCGAGGGGAGCCCTCTATGGCTACACCTTC
CDR3aa: CASSPRGALYGYTF

abundance: few
v_gene: TRBV4-1
d_gene: .
j_gene: TRBJ2-2
CDR3nt: TGCGCCAGCAGCCAAGATCCTGGGGGGCCGAACACCGGGGAGCTGTTTTTT
CDR3aa: CASSQDPGGPNTGELFF

abundance: .
v_gene: TRBV28
d_gene: .
j_gene: TRBJ2-7
CDR3nt: TGTGCCAGCAGTTTCGGGCCCAACTACGAGCAGTACTTC
CDR3aa: CASSFGPNYEQYF

abundance: .
v_gene: TRBV5-1
d_gene: .
j_gene: TRBJ1-1
CDR3nt: TGCGCCAGCAGCTTGGCTGCCATCTTGAACACTGAAGCTTTCTTT
CDR3aa: CASSLAAILNTEAFF

abundance: few
v_gene: TRBV7-9
d_gene: .
j_gene: TRBJ1-6
CDR3nt: TGTGCCAGCAGCTCCCGGGATCTCAAGCTTGCCTATAATTCACCCCTCCACTTT
CDR3aa: CASSSRDLKLAYNSPLHF

abundance: few
v_gene: TRBV12-3/TRBV12-4
d_gene: .
j_gene: TRBJ1-2
CDR3nt: TGTGCCAGCATTCTTGGGGGGGTTAACTATGGCTACACCTTC
CDR3aa: CASILGGVNYGYTF

abundance: few
v_gene: TRBV9
d_gene: TRBD2
j_gene: TRBJ2-3
CDR3nt: TGTGCCAGCAGCGTAGGGACTAGCGGGACGGGGGGCACAGATACGCAGTATTTT
CDR3aa: CASSVGTSGTGGTDTQYF

abundance: many
v_gene: TRBV19
d_gene: .
j_gene: TRBJ2-7
CDR3nt: TGTGCCAGAGGCGGGACAGTCTCCTACGAGCAGTACTTC
CDR3aa: CARGGTVSYEQYF

abundance: .
v_gene: TRBV28
d_gene: TRBD1
j_gene: TRBJ1-2
CDR3nt: TGTGCCAGCAGCCTCAGGGGGCCGGACTATGGCTACACCTTC
CDR3aa: CASSLRGPDYGYTF

abundance: many
v_gene: TRBV5-1
d_gene: .
j_gene: TRBJ1-6
CDR3nt: TGCGCCAGCAGCTTGGAGAATTCACCCCTCCACTTT
CDR3aa: CASSLENSPLHF

abundance: many
v_gene: TRBV6-5
d_gene: TRBD1
j_gene: TRBJ2-7
CDR3nt: TGTGCCAGCAGTTCCTTAGGGACAGGAACGGACGAGCAGTACTTC
CDR3aa: CASSSLGTGTDEQYF

abundance: .
v_gene: TRBV7-9
d_gene: .
j_gene: TRBJ2-1
CDR3nt: TGTGCCAGCAGCCCGACATTGCGTATGCCTTCCTACAATGAGCAGTTCTTC
CDR3aa: CASSPTLRMPSYNEQFF

abundance: many
v_gene: TRBV29-1
d_gene: .
j_gene: TRBJ1-1
CDR3nt: TGCAGCGTCCCACAGGGAAACACTGAAGCTTTCTTT
CDR3aa: CSVPQGNTEAFF

abundance: .
v_gene: TRBV4-1
d_gene: TRBD2
j_gene: TRBJ2-5
CDR3nt: TGCGCCAGCAGCCAAAGATCGGGGATAGCGGGAGCTGAGACCCAGTACTTC
CDR3aa: CASSQRSGIAGAETQYF

abundance: many
v_gene: TRBV6-5
d_gene: TRBD1
j_gene: TRBJ1-1
CDR3nt: TGTGCCAGCACCCCACAGGGGACGACTGAAGCTTTCTTT
CDR3aa: CASTPQGTTEAFF

abundance: .
v_gene: TRBV2
d_gene: .
j_gene: TRBJ2-7
CDR3nt: TGTGCCAGCAGTAAGCAGGGCCACGAGCAGTACTTC
CDR3aa: CASSKQGHEQYF

abundance: few
v_gene: TRBV10-2
d_gene: TRBD2
j_gene: TRBJ2-1
CDR3nt: TGCGCCAGCAGTGACCCGCTCGGGACTAGCGGCATGAATGAGCAGTTCTTC
CDR3aa: CASSDPLGTSGMNEQFF

abundance: many
v_gene: TRBV20-1
d_gene: TRBD1
j_gene: TRBJ2-1
CDR3nt: TGCAGTGCATCCGGGACAGCCTACAATGAGCAGTTCTTC
CDR3aa: CSASGTAYNEQFF

abundance: few
v_gene: TRBV12-3/TRBV12-4
d_gene: TRBD1
j_gene: TRBJ1-5
CDR3nt: TGTGCCAGCAGTCTCTTTGGGACAGCGGTAGATCAGCCCCAGCATTTT
CDR3aa: CASSLFGTAVDQPQHF

abundance: many
v_gene: TRBV27
d_gene: TRBD2
j_gene: TRBJ2-5
CDR3nt: TGTGCCAGCAGTTCAGGACTAGTCCAAGAGACCCAGTACTTC
CDR3aa: CASSSGLVQETQYF

abundance: many
v_gene: TRBV7-9
d_gene: .
j_gene: TRBJ2-2
CDR3nt: TGTGCCAGCACCCCCGGGCGGAAGGGGCGCAAGAGGGCCGGGGAGCTGTTTTTT
CDR3aa: CASTPGRKGRKRAGELFF

abundance: few
v_gene: TRBV12-3/TRBV12-4
d_gene: .
j_gene: TRBJ1-3
CDR3nt: TGTGCCAGCAGTCCCTATAACACCATATATTTT
CDR3aa: CASSPYNTIYF

abundance: .
v_gene: TRBV6-5
d_gene: .
j_gene: TRBJ2-3
CDR3nt: TGTGCCAGCAGAGTAGGGGTTACTAGCACAGATACGCAGTATTTT
CDR3aa: CASRVGVTSTDTQYF

abundance: many
v_gene: TRBV28
d_gene: .
j_gene: TRBJ1-2
CDR3nt: TGTGCCAGCAGTTTTCTCGGGACGATTTTTTCCGAGTCAGGTGGCTACACCTTC
CDR3aa: CASSFLGTIFSESGGYTF